These T cell receptor beta chains were read from a single sample in a study of cytomegalovirus exposure and HLA in healthy donors. Profiling relied on immunoSEQ multiplex PCR, and the TCRdb table lists in-frame clones only, not all of them. The sample records 150,000 to 190,000 clones, around 82% being singletons. The material sequenced was PBMCs. The receptors come from a woman aged 50 to 60 in good health and CMV-seropositive. Both conserved end residues are part of each CDR3. The order of the fields is V gene, CDR3 length, J gene, clone size, D gene, CDR3 protein, CDR3 DNA. The D gene is left open where the match is weak. For some rows the clone size is stated as once, few or many, or as a class when expanded; others skip it.

v_call: TRBV7-6; cdr3_length: 13; j_call: TRBJ1-5; clone_size: .; d_call: .; cdr3_aa: CASSLGGSEPQHF; cdr3_nt: TGTGCCAGCAGCTTAGGCGGGAGTGAGCCCCAGCATTTT
v_call: TRBV5-4; cdr3_length: 14; j_call: TRBJ1-3; clone_size: .; d_call: .; cdr3_aa: CASSFGGVGNTIYF; cdr3_nt: TGTGCCAGCAGCTTTGGAGGGGTGGGAAACACCATATATTTT
v_call: TRBV2; cdr3_length: 17; j_call: TRBJ2-2; clone_size: .; d_call: TRBD2; cdr3_aa: CASSGRAGGRGTGELFF; cdr3_nt: TGTGCCAGCAGTGGAAGAGCGGGGGGCCGTGGGACCGGGGAGCTGTTTTTT
v_call: TRBV2; cdr3_length: 18; j_call: TRBJ2-6; clone_size: once; d_call: TRBD1; cdr3_aa: CASSALGQTYSGANVLTF; cdr3_nt: TGTGCCAGCAGTGCCCTGGGACAGACTTACTCTGGGGCCAACGTCCTGACTTTC
v_call: TRBV7-3; cdr3_length: 15; j_call: TRBJ2-1; clone_size: few; d_call: .; cdr3_aa: CASSRTPENYNEQFF; cdr3_nt: TGTGCCAGCAGCCGGACTCCCGAAAACTACAATGAGCAGTTCTTC
v_call: TRBV5-4; cdr3_length: 13; j_call: TRBJ2-1; clone_size: once; d_call: .; cdr3_aa: CASSLAGKDEQFF; cdr3_nt: TGTGCCAGCAGCTTGGCGGGGAAGGATGAGCAGTTCTTC
v_call: TRBV30; cdr3_length: 16; j_call: TRBJ2-7; clone_size: .; d_call: TRBD1; cdr3_aa: CAWGPGTGVGSYEQYF; cdr3_nt: TGTGCCTGGGGCCCCGGAACAGGGGTGGGGTCCTACGAGCAGTACTTC
v_call: TRBV13; cdr3_length: 15; j_call: TRBJ2-3; clone_size: few; d_call: .; cdr3_aa: CASSLGWDFTDTQYF; cdr3_nt: TGTGCCAGCAGCTTAGGCTGGGACTTCACAGATACGCAGTATTTT
v_call: TRBV7-9; cdr3_length: 13; j_call: TRBJ2-1; clone_size: .; d_call: .; cdr3_aa: CASSLVRDNEQFF; cdr3_nt: TGTGCCAGCAGCTTAGTCCGCGACAATGAGCAGTTCTTC
v_call: TRBV2; cdr3_length: 15; j_call: TRBJ1-5; clone_size: .; d_call: TRBD1; cdr3_aa: CASSEDRGDYQPQHF; cdr3_nt: TGTGCCAGCAGTGAAGACAGGGGTGATTATCAGCCCCAGCATTTT
v_call: TRBV6-1; cdr3_length: 15; j_call: TRBJ2-2; clone_size: .; d_call: .; cdr3_aa: CASSRRVGMGGELFF; cdr3_nt: TGTGCCAGCAGTCGCAGGGTGGGCATGGGCGGGGAGCTGTTTTTT
v_call: TRBV13; cdr3_length: 13; j_call: TRBJ1-1; clone_size: few; d_call: .; cdr3_aa: CASSHRGNTEAFF; cdr3_nt: TGTGCCAGCAGCCACCGGGGAAACACTGAAGCTTTCTTT
v_call: TRBV2; cdr3_length: 9; j_call: TRBJ2-7; clone_size: .; d_call: .; cdr3_aa: CASGPEQYF; cdr3_nt: TGTGCCAGCGGGCCCGAGCAGTACTTC
v_call: TRBV19; cdr3_length: 16; j_call: TRBJ1-2; clone_size: .; d_call: .; cdr3_aa: CASTTAVGGPFYGYTF; cdr3_nt: TGTGCCAGTACCACAGCCGTGGGGGGGCCTTTCTATGGCTACACCTTC
v_call: TRBV11-1; cdr3_length: 12; j_call: TRBJ2-7; clone_size: .; d_call: .; cdr3_aa: CASSWGDYEQYF; cdr3_nt: TGTGCCAGCAGCTGGGGCGACTACGAGCAGTACTTC
v_call: TRBV6-5; cdr3_length: 16; j_call: TRBJ1-2; clone_size: .; d_call: .; cdr3_aa: CASSYTPGSLGYGYTF; cdr3_nt: TGTGCCAGCAGTTACACACCGGGATCTTTAGGATATGGCTACACCTTC
v_call: TRBV11-2; cdr3_length: 13; j_call: TRBJ1-1; clone_size: few; d_call: .; cdr3_aa: CASSLALRVEAFF; cdr3_nt: TGTGCCAGCAGCTTGGCTCTACGGGTTGAAGCTTTCTTT
v_call: TRBV6-5; cdr3_length: 15; j_call: TRBJ2-2; clone_size: .; d_call: .; cdr3_aa: CASSYVQGRSGELFF; cdr3_nt: TGTGCCAGCAGTTACGTACAGGGTAGATCCGGGGAGCTGTTTTTT
v_call: TRBV30; cdr3_length: 16; j_call: TRBJ2-3; clone_size: .; d_call: TRBD2; cdr3_aa: CAWSPWTSEITDTQYF; cdr3_nt: TGTGCCTGGAGTCCCTGGACTAGCGAAATCACAGATACGCAGTATTTT
v_call: TRBV27; cdr3_length: 14; j_call: TRBJ2-2; clone_size: .; d_call: .; cdr3_aa: CASSLKGLTGELFF; cdr3_nt: TGTGCCAGCAGTTTAAAGGGGCTGACCGGGGAGCTGTTTTTT
v_call: TRBV10-3; cdr3_length: 13; j_call: TRBJ2-7; clone_size: .; d_call: TRBD1; cdr3_aa: CAISAGQGYEQYF; cdr3_nt: TGTGCCATCAGTGCGGGACAGGGGTACGAGCAGTACTTC
v_call: TRBV5-5; cdr3_length: 12; j_call: TRBJ1-2; clone_size: .; d_call: TRBD1; cdr3_aa: CASSLETGGYTF; cdr3_nt: TGTGCCAGCAGCTTGGAGACAGGGGGCTACACCTTC
v_call: TRBV7-9; cdr3_length: 15; j_call: TRBJ2-1; clone_size: .; d_call: TRBD2; cdr3_aa: CASSRAGGFYNEQFF; cdr3_nt: TGTGCCAGCAGCCGAGCGGGGGGCTTTTACAATGAGCAGTTCTTC
v_call: TRBV25-1; cdr3_length: 14; j_call: TRBJ1-1; clone_size: .; d_call: .; cdr3_aa: CASSEVGQKTEAFF; cdr3_nt: TGTGCCAGCAGTGAAGTTGGACAGAAAACTGAAGCTTTCTTT
v_call: TRBV13; cdr3_length: 13; j_call: TRBJ1-3; clone_size: .; d_call: .; cdr3_aa: CASSQRYGNTIYF; cdr3_nt: TGTGCCAGCAGTCAACGGTACGGAAACACCATATATTTT
v_call: TRBV5-4; cdr3_length: 13; j_call: TRBJ2-7; clone_size: .; d_call: .; cdr3_aa: CASTSDSSYEQYF; cdr3_nt: TGTGCCAGCACCTCAGACAGTTCCTACGAGCAGTACTTC
v_call: TRBV9; cdr3_length: 14; j_call: TRBJ2-7; clone_size: few; d_call: .; cdr3_aa: CASSVAMEPYEQYF; cdr3_nt: TGTGCCAGCAGCGTAGCAATGGAGCCCTACGAGCAGTACTTC
v_call: TRBV6-6; cdr3_length: 14; j_call: TRBJ1-1; clone_size: once; d_call: .; cdr3_aa: CASSRAGQNTEAFF; cdr3_nt: TGTGCCAGCAGCCGTGCAGGACAGAACACTGAAGCTTTCTTT
v_call: TRBV4-3; cdr3_length: 17; j_call: TRBJ2-1; clone_size: once; d_call: TRBD1; cdr3_aa: CASSQDLGTGNDNEQFF; cdr3_nt: TGCGCCAGCAGCCAAGATCTTGGGACAGGGAATGATAATGAGCAGTTCTTC
v_call: TRBV7-9; cdr3_length: 12; j_call: TRBJ1-2; clone_size: .; d_call: .; cdr3_aa: CASSLGTGGYTF; cdr3_nt: TGTGCCAGCAGCTTAGGCACGGGTGGCTACACCTTC
v_call: TRBV5-6; cdr3_length: 14; j_call: TRBJ2-5; clone_size: .; d_call: .; cdr3_aa: CASSYSGSQETQYF; cdr3_nt: TGTGCCAGCAGCTATAGCGGATCTCAAGAGACCCAGTACTTC
v_call: TRBV4-3; cdr3_length: 13; j_call: TRBJ2-2; clone_size: .; d_call: .; cdr3_aa: CASSQSYTGELFF; cdr3_nt: TGCGCCAGCAGCCAATCATACACCGGGGAGCTGTTTTTT
v_call: TRBV6-1; cdr3_length: 14; j_call: TRBJ1-5; clone_size: .; d_call: .; cdr3_aa: CASSELTGNQPQHF; cdr3_nt: TGTGCCAGCAGTGAACTTACAGGGAATCAGCCCCAGCATTTT
v_call: TRBV9; cdr3_length: 13; j_call: TRBJ1-2; clone_size: .; d_call: TRBD1; cdr3_aa: CASSNDRVDGYTF; cdr3_nt: TGTGCCAGCAGCAATGACAGGGTGGATGGCTACACCTTC
v_call: TRBV5-1; cdr3_length: 16; j_call: TRBJ1-1; clone_size: .; d_call: TRBD1; cdr3_aa: CASSLGKGGSNTEAFF; cdr3_nt: TGCGCCAGCAGCTTGGGGAAAGGGGGCTCGAACACTGAAGCTTTCTTT
v_call: TRBV7-2; cdr3_length: 15; j_call: TRBJ2-2; clone_size: .; d_call: .; cdr3_aa: CASSLRTQGSGELFF; cdr3_nt: TGTGCCAGCAGCTTAAGGACCCAGGGTTCCGGGGAGCTGTTTTTT
v_call: TRBV6-6; cdr3_length: 14; j_call: TRBJ2-7; clone_size: .; d_call: TRBD2; cdr3_aa: CASSDSGALYEQYF; cdr3_nt: TGTGCCAGCAGTGATAGCGGGGCACTTTACGAGCAGTACTTC